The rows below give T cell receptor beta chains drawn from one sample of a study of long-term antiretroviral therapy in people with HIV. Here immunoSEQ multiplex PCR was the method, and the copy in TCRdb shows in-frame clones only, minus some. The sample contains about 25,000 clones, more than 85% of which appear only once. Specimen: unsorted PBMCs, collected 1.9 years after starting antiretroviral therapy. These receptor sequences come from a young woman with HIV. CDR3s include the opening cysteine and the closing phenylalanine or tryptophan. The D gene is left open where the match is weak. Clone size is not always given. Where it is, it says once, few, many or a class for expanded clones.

cdr3_aa: CASSSLETGGYEQYF
cdr3_nt: TGCGCCAGCAGCTCTCTCGAGACAGGTGGCTACGAGCAGTACTTC
clone_size: -
d_call: -
j_call: TRBJ2-7
v_call: TRBV5-1

cdr3_aa: CASGPKAGGNEQFF
cdr3_nt: TGTGCTAGTGGTCCAAAGGCGGGGGGTAATGAGCAGTTCTTC
clone_size: -
d_call: TRBD2
j_call: TRBJ2-1
v_call: TRBV12-5

cdr3_aa: CASKRTGSYGYTF
cdr3_nt: TGTGCCAGCAAGCGGACAGGGAGCTATGGCTACACCTTC
clone_size: -
d_call: TRBD1
j_call: TRBJ1-2
v_call: TRBV6-1

cdr3_aa: CASSLEGSYEQYF
cdr3_nt: TGCGCCAGCAGCTTGGAGGGTAGCTACGAGCAGTACTTC
clone_size: -
d_call: -
j_call: TRBJ2-7
v_call: TRBV5-1

cdr3_aa: CASSPGVAGGLAYNEQFF
cdr3_nt: TGTGCCAGTAGCCCCGGGGTAGCGGGGGGACTAGCTTACAATGAGCAGTTCTTC
clone_size: -
d_call: TRBD2
j_call: TRBJ2-1
v_call: TRBV19

cdr3_aa: CASSHPTGTGVSSTNEKLFF
cdr3_nt: TGTGCCAGCAGCCATCCCACCGGGACAGGGGTTTCCTCAACTAATGAAAAACTGTTTTTT
clone_size: -
d_call: TRBD1
j_call: TRBJ1-4
v_call: TRBV5-5

cdr3_aa: CASSLVQGDNEKLFF
cdr3_nt: TGTGCCAGCAGCTTAGTCCAAGGGGATAATGAAAAACTGTTTTTT
clone_size: once
d_call: -
j_call: TRBJ1-4
v_call: TRBV7-8

cdr3_aa: CAWSVKDRYYGYTF
cdr3_nt: TGTGCCTGGAGTGTTAAAGACCGATACTATGGCTACACCTTC
clone_size: -
d_call: -
j_call: TRBJ1-2
v_call: TRBV30

cdr3_aa: CASKRGSETQYF
cdr3_nt: TGTGCCAGCAAGCGTGGAAGCGAGACCCAGTACTTC
clone_size: -
d_call: -
j_call: TRBJ2-5
v_call: TRBV6-6

cdr3_aa: CASGLWAGLTEAFF
cdr3_nt: TGTGCTAGTGGTTTATGGGCAGGGTTGACTGAAGCTTTCTTT
clone_size: -
d_call: -
j_call: TRBJ1-1
v_call: TRBV12-5

cdr3_aa: CASSESGDGYTF
cdr3_nt: TGCGCCAGCAGTGAGTCGGGGGACGGCTACACCTTC
clone_size: few
d_call: -
j_call: TRBJ1-2
v_call: TRBV10-1